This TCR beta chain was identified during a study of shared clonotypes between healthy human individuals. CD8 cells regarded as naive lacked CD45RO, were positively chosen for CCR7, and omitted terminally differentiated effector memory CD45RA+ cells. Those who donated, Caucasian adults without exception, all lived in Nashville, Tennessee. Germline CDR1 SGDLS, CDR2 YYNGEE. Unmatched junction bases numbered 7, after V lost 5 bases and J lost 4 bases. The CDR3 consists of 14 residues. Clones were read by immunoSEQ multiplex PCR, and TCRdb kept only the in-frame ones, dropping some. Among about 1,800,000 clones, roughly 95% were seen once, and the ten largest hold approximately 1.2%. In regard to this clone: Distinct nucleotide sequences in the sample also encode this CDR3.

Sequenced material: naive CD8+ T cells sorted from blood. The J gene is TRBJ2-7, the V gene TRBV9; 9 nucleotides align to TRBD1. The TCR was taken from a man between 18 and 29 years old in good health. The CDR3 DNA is TGTGCCAGCAGTCCCACAGGGGGCGTTTACGAGCAGTACTTC. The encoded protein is CASSPTGGVYEQYF.